Listed here are 32 T cell receptor beta chains from one sample, sequenced in a study of T cell repertoires in cytomegalovirus infection. These TCRs' antigens remain unknown. TCRdb analysed the reads with MiXCR anew, one entry per CDR3 protein. Of tens of thousands of distinct CDR3 sequences listed, 40% to 50% are singletons. The source was CD8+ T cells from cultured PBMCs, collected from culture after CMV antigen stimulation. These receptors came from a human donor in good health (CMV status not recorded). Some clones in this sample may be carry-over from other donors' samples.

In this sample, this clonotype turned up once. One end of the junction fails to match germline, which may point to a read error. V usage is TRBV28 and J usage is TRBJ2-5; 12 bases are shared with TRBD2. CDR1 is MDHEN, CDR2 SYDVKM, per germline. This CDR3 region has 15 residues. CDR3 in DNA: TGTGCCAGCCGTCGGGGACTAGCGGGCCAAGAGAACCAGTACTTC. This sequence encodes CASRRGLAGQENQYF.

The chain employs TRBV29-1 and TRBJ2-3; 8 nucleotides agree with TRBD1. V lost 7 bases, J lost 6 bases, and 6 bases stayed unmatched. This CDR3 has 12 amino acids. The germline V gene has CDR1 SQVTM and CDR2 ANQGSEA. The CDR3 bases are TGCAGCGGTGGACAGGGTGAGGATACGCAGTATTTT. Translated: CSGGQGEDTQYF.

The V call is TRBV7-3, the J call TRBJ1-1; no firm D call. Trimming left V 2 bases short and J 1 base short, with 17 bases between. CDR1 and CDR2 from the germline V gene are SGHTA and FQGTGA. This CDR3 region has 17 residues. CDR3 sequence (DNA): TGTGCCAGCAGCTTATATGGTCGGTCGGGAAGGAACACTGAAGCTTTCTTT. Translation gives CASSLYGRSGRNTEAFF.

V gene TRBV7-4 combines with J gene TRBJ2-7; D is possibly TRBD2 (7 bases). The germline gives CDR1 SGHVT, CDR2 SQSDAQ. The length of the CDR3 is 13 residues. Trimming cost V 5 bases and J 6 bases, with 14 bases left between them. The CDR3 DNA reads TGTGCCAGCAGCCCCCCTGCGGGGGCCGAGCAGTACTTC. It is translated as CASSPPAGAEQYF.

This clonotype has only a few counts. V and J are TRBV4-1 and TRBJ2-1, with 8 bases identical to TRBD1. The V and J ends lost 2 bases and 8 bases, in that order; junction bases with no gene match: 5. Germline V gene sequence: CDR1 MGHRA, CDR2 YSYEKL. This CDR3 is built from 14 residues. The chain's CDR3 is CASSQHDRGDEQFF. The DNA for the CDR3 is TGCGCCAGCAGCCAACATGACAGGGGTGATGAGCAGTTCTTC.

The V gene is TRBV27, the J gene TRBJ2-7; D not resolved. The germline CDR1 and CDR2 sequences are MNHEY and SMNVEV (reference sequence). CDR3 length: 14 residues. Trimming removed 6 bases from V and 5 bases from J, with 17 bases in between. As DNA, the CDR3 is TGTGCCAGCAGACCCCCCGGCGGTCGGAACGAGCAGTACTTC. This gives the protein CASRPPGGRNEQYF.

This clonotype was counted a few times. The chain combines TRBV28 with TRBJ2-1, with D hard to call. Germline V lookup: CDR1 MDHEN, CDR2 SYDVKM. This CDR3 has 15 amino acids. The ends were cut back, 6 bases at V and 0 bases at J, with 12 bases in the middle. CDR3 nucleotide sequence: TGTGCCAGCAGGGTCACGCCTAGCTCCTACAATGAGCAGTTCTTC. It yields the protein CASRVTPSSYNEQFF. The full variable domain, completed using reference TRBV28 and TRBJ2-1, is DVKVTQSSRYLVKRTGEKVFLECVQDMDHENMFWYRQDPGLGLRLIYFSYDVKMKEKGDIPEGYSVSREKKERFSLILESASTNQTSMYLCASRVTPSSYNEQFFGPGTRLTVL.

J is TRBJ2-7 and V is TRBV4-1, with D possibly TRBD1 on 6 matching bases. The CDR3 contains 16 residues. The germline V gene encodes CDR1 MGHRA and CDR2 YSYEKL. V lost 0 bases and J lost 0, with 12 bases in between. CDR3 sequence: CASSQDLGTYSYEQYF. The CDR3 region has the DNA TGCGCCAGCAGCCAAGATCTCGGGACATACTCCTACGAGCAGTACTTC.

This clonotype was counted only a few times. The chain is built from TRBV6-5 and TRBJ2-7; 7 bases fit TRBD2. Unmatched junction bases numbered 11, after V lost 0 bases and J lost 3 bases. The V gene's germline CDR1 is MNHEY and CDR2 SVGAGI. This CDR3 comprises 17 residues. CDR3 region: CASSYSSSGATFYEQYF. The CDR3 DNA reads TGTGCCAGCAGTTACTCGTCTAGCGGAGCAACTTTCTACGAGCAGTACTTC.

This clonotype was observed a few times. This chain joins TRBV12-3 or TRBV12-4 and TRBJ2-3, with 8 bases matching TRBD2. The CDR3 runs 16 residues. Trimming cost V 3 bases and J 0 bases; bases outside gene matches: 5. The CDR3 loop is CASSLFSGTSTDTQYF. CDR3 nucleotides: TGTGCCAGCAGTTTGTTTAGCGGGACTAGCACAGATACGCAGTATTTT.

The chain has TRBV6-5 and TRBJ1-5, with D perhaps TRBD1 (6 bases). The CDR3 contains 16 residues. Trimming left V 8 bases short and J 4 bases short, with 21 bases between. Germline CDR1 and CDR2: MNHEY and SVGAGI. CDR3 nucleotides: TGTGCCAGCTCCGAACAGGGCCCAGGCTTGAATCAGCCCCAGCATTTT. It codes for CASSEQGPGLNQPQHF.

The V and J genes are TRBV3-1 and TRBJ2-5; no definite D call. The CDR3 runs to 15 residues. V was pared by 0 bases and J by 5 bases, with 13 bases between. CDR1 is LGHDT, CDR2 YNNKEL, per germline (reference sequence). CDR3 residues: CASSQDLGRYETQYF. CDR3 nucleotides: TGTGCCAGCAGCCAAGATCTGGGAAGGTATGAGACCCAGTACTTC.

The rearrangement links TRBV6-2 or TRBV6-3 to TRBJ1-1; D might be TRBD1 (5 bases). In germline, CDR1 is MNHEY, CDR2 SVGEGT. V was cut by 0 bases and J by 6 bases, with 11 bases left in between. The CDR3 is 14 residues long. The CDR3, as DNA: TGTGCCAGCAGTTACTCGAACCGGGGCGCTGAAGCTTTCTTT. Amino acid sequence: CASSYSNRGAEAFF.

This chain connects TRBV6-2 or TRBV6-3 to TRBJ2-3, with D maybe TRBD2 (5 bases). The CDR3 runs to 15 residues. V dropped 2 bases and J dropped 0 bases, with 9 bases sitting between them. Germline V CDR1 and CDR2: MNHEY, SVGEGT. The CDR3: CASSYEGTSTDTQYF. The DNA for the CDR3 is TGTGCCAGCAGTTACGAGGGAACTAGCACAGATACGCAGTATTTT.

The CDR3 loop is CASSLTGDSFYGYTF. In DNA, the CDR3 is TGTGCCAGCAGCTTAACAGGGGATTCCTTTTATGGCTACACCTTC. The chain combines TRBV11-1 with TRBJ1-2, with 7 bases that match TRBD1. Germline V gene lookup returns CDR1 SGHAT and CDR2 FQDESV (reference sequence). The trim removed 2 bases at V and 5 bases at J, leaving 8 bases unmatched. The CDR3 is 15 residues long.

A few counts support this clonotype. The gene calls are TRBV7-8 and TRBJ1-4; 7 bases map to TRBD1. The trim removed 5 bases at V and 5 bases at J, leaving 14 bases unmatched. The germline CDR1 and CDR2 sequences are SGHVS and FQNEAQ. The CDR3 length is 17 residues. Here the CDR3 reads CASSVGTAARPNEKLFF. The CDR3 coding sequence is TGTGCCAGCAGCGTCGGGACAGCCGCTAGACCAAATGAAAAACTGTTTTTT. Supplemented by reference TRBV7-8 and TRBJ1-4, the full variable domain reads GAGVSQSPRYKVAKRGQDVALRCDPISGHVSLFWYQQALGQGPEFLTYFQNEAQLDKSGLPSDRFFAERPEGSVSTLKIQRTQQEDSAVYLCASSVGTAARPNEKLFFGSGTQLSVL.

A few counts support this clonotype. The chain couples TRBV12-3 or TRBV12-4 to TRBJ2-7; TRBD1 aligns across 7 bases. J lost 4 bases, V lost 4 bases, and 13 bases had no gene match. The CDR3 has 16 amino acids. The CDR3 protein is CASSYSGQDRTYEQYF. CDR3 nucleotide sequence: TGTGCCAGCAGTTATAGTGGTCAGGACAGGACGTACGAGCAGTACTTC.

The chain links TRBV7-2 to TRBJ2-7; 7 bases line up with TRBD1. J was trimmed by 1 base and V by 5 bases; bases with no gene match: 11. CDR3 length equals 16 residues. Germline V gene sequence: CDR1 SGHTA, CDR2 FQGNSA. The CDR3 sequence: CASSVSQGSRSYEQYF. Here the CDR3 DNA reads TGTGCCAGCAGCGTATCACAGGGGAGTAGGTCCTACGAGCAGTACTTC. The full variable domain, in which reference TRBV7-2 and TRBJ2-7 provide the parts outside the CDR3, is GAGVSQSPSNKVTEKGKDVELRCDPISGHTALYWYRQSLGQGLEFLIYFQGNSAPDKSGLPSDRFSAERTGGSVSTLTIQRTQQEDSAVYLCASSVSQGSRSYEQYFGPGTRLTVT.

The V call is TRBV6-5, the J call TRBJ2-3; D call uncertain. The germline V gene encodes CDR1 MNHEY and CDR2 SVGAGI. This CDR3 spans 16 amino acids. Trimming took off 4 bases at V and 2 bases at J, with 16 bases between the two ends. This CDR3 is CASSSYSEVDTDTQYF. The CDR3 DNA is TGTGCCAGCAGTTCCTACTCCGAGGTAGACACAGATACGCAGTATTTT.

As for this clonotype: A much larger clone sits a single nucleotide away, making a read error possible. Since no conserved phenylalanine or tryptophan closes the CDR3, a read error is the likely cause. The genes are TRBV7-6 and TRBJ2-5; D may be TRBD1 or TRBD2 (5 bases each). The germline V and J ends were trimmed by 5 bases and 7 bases, with 14 bases remaining between them. There are 13 residues in the CDR3. In germline, CDR1 is SGHVS, CDR2 FNYEAQ. The CDR3 DNA reads TGTGCCAGCAGCCATTCAGGGAGCGGGACCCAGTACTTA. Its translation: CASSHSGSGTQYL.

A few counts support this clonotype. The rearrangement joins TRBV6-1 to TRBJ2-3; perhaps TRBD1 as D (6 bases). Germline V lookup: CDR1 MNHNS, CDR2 SASEGT. Trimming pared 1 base from V and 3 bases from J, leaving 11 bases between. CDR3 size: 15 residues. The CDR3 nucleotides are TGTGCCAGCAGTGAAGTGGGGGCAGAGACAGATACGCAGTATTTT. Translating it yields CASSEVGAETDTQYF.

A note on this clonotype: This may be a read error, as it is one base from a much larger clone. CDR3 coding DNA: TGTGCCAGCAGCTTAGTACTAACCTACGAGCAGTACTTC. It is translated as CASSLVLTYEQYF. The genes are TRBV7-8 and TRBJ2-7; the D is unclear. The CDR3 contains 13 residues. Trimming removed 1 base at V and 2 bases at J, with 6 bases between. Germline-derived CDR1 and CDR2 are SGHVS and FQNEAQ.

The chain recombines TRBV6-1 with TRBJ1-1; TRBD1 aligns across 9 bases. The CDR3 totals 17 residues. The germline gives CDR1 MNHNS, CDR2 SASEGT. V lost 2 bases, J lost 1 base, and 8 bases stayed unmatched. CDR3 in amino acids: CASSEFNRGLGNTEAFF. The CDR3 DNA follows: TGTGCCAGCAGTGAATTCAACAGGGGGCTGGGGAACACTGAAGCTTTCTTT.

The chain couples TRBV11-2 to TRBJ2-5, with TRBD1 identical over 7 bases. The V gene's germline CDR1 is SGHAT and CDR2 FQNNGV. The CDR3 extends over 14 amino acids. Germline trimming cut 4 bases from V and 2 bases from J; bases unmatched to any gene: 4. CDR3 protein: CASSSGQIQETQYF. The DNA for the CDR3 is TGTGCCAGCAGCTCGGGACAGATACAAGAGACCCAGTACTTC.

This clonotype came up a few times. The V and J genes are TRBV6-1 and TRBJ1-3; unclear D gene. The V and J ends lost 3 bases and 0 bases respectively, with 12 bases between them. CDR1 is MNHNS and CDR2 is SASEGT in the germline V gene. The CDR3 consists of 16 residues. Here the CDR3 reads CASSDLGRSSGNTIYF. The CDR3 DNA sequence: TGTGCCAGCAGTGACCTCGGACGGAGCTCTGGAAACACCATATATTTT.

The V gene is TRBV5-1, the J gene TRBJ2-5; D is unresolved. The CDR3 contains 14 residues. V lost 3 bases to trimming and J lost 2 bases, with 11 bases between them. CDR1 SGHRS and CDR2 YFSETQ come from the germline V gene. Written as DNA, the CDR3 is TGCGCCAGCAGCTATTCCTCCCCTCAAGAGACCCAGTACTTC. It specifies CASSYSSPQETQYF.

Only a few counts were recorded for this clonotype. The chain joins TRBV4-1 to TRBJ2-7; no reliable D call. The V end lost 1 base, the J end lost 7 bases, and 14 bases lay between the germline ends. The CDR3 length is 14 residues. Looked up from germline, CDR1 is MGHRA and CDR2 is YSYEKL. CDR3 coding DNA: TGCGCCAGCAGCCAAGGTTCGGCGTTAGGTGAGCAGTACTTC. Amino acids: CASSQGSALGEQYF.

In this sample, this clonotype turned up many times. V gene TRBV7-2 combines with J gene TRBJ2-1; a possible D gene is TRBD2 (6 bases). Deletions cut 1 base from V and 0 bases from J, with 10 bases between. Germline V lookup: CDR1 SGHTA, CDR2 FQGNSA. The CDR3 is 16 amino acids. The chain's CDR3 is CASSLVGGGSYNEQFF. The CDR3 DNA sequence: TGTGCCAGCAGCTTAGTGGGAGGAGGCTCCTACAATGAGCAGTTCTTC.

V gene TRBV7-2 combines with J gene TRBJ2-7; weak D call: TRBD2 (5 bases). The V end was cut by 4 bases, the J end by 0 bases, with 7 bases between. This CDR3 is 13 amino acids long. Germline values: CDR1 SGHTA, CDR2 FQGNSA. The CDR3 DNA reads TGTGCCAGCAGCTCAGCGGTCTCCTACGAGCAGTACTTC. As protein: CASSSAVSYEQYF.

The rearrangement links TRBV6-1 to TRBJ1-4; 7 bases align to TRBD1. The germline CDR1 and CDR2 sequences are MNHNS and SASEGT. J gave up 7 bases and V 5 bases, and 10 bases lay outside the gene matches. This CDR3 is built from 15 residues. The DNA of the CDR3 is TGTGCCAGCAGTCGTACCGGGACAGAGGGTGAAAAACTGTTTTTT. Protein product: CASSRTGTEGEKLFF.

J is TRBJ2-4 and V is TRBV7-6; D not resolved. CDR3 length equals 17 residues. V lost 5 bases to trimming and J lost 0 bases, with 17 bases between them. Germline V gene sequence: CDR1 SGHVS, CDR2 FNYEAQ. CDR3 DNA: TGTGCCAGCAGCACATGGGCCAGCCTCGGAGCCAAAAACATTCAGTACTTC. Translated: CASSTWASLGAKNIQYF.

This clonotype was counted only a few times. The chain combines TRBV9 with TRBJ2-1, with D possibly being TRBD2 (5 bases). V was cut by 3 bases and J by 7 bases, with 14 bases left in between. CDR1 and CDR2 (germline): SGDLS, YYNGEE. CDR3 length: 14 residues. The CDR3 DNA follows: TGTGCCAGCAGCGCCCAAGAGCGGAGAAATGAGCAGTTCTTC. It codes for CASSAQERRNEQFF.